The clone carrying this T cell receptor beta chain was counted many times. The antigen remains undetermined. The sample belongs to a study of identical twins. Notes on the study in general: Researchers reported excess low generation probability among twin-shared out-of-frame alpha sequences.

The CDR3 runs 15 residues. From germline, CDR1 is SGHDT and CDR2 YYEEEE. Trimming cost V 0 bases and J 5 bases; bases outside gene matches: 5. One entry per CDR3 protein, called by TCRdb with MiXCR from the 5' RACE reads. The data show roughly 240,000 distinct CDR3 sequences, 7% to 8.5% seen once. The same data also went into a second study, on yellow fever vaccine responses in identical twins.

The specimen was CD8+ T cells sorted from blood. This TCR derives from a woman aged 18-29 years in good health. The gene calls are TRBV5-6 and TRBJ2-1; 7 positions agree with TRBD2. The CDR3 sequence: CASSLEGLADNEQFF. The CDR3 DNA sequence: TGTGCCAGCAGCTTGGAGGGGCTAGCGGACAATGAGCAGTTCTTC.